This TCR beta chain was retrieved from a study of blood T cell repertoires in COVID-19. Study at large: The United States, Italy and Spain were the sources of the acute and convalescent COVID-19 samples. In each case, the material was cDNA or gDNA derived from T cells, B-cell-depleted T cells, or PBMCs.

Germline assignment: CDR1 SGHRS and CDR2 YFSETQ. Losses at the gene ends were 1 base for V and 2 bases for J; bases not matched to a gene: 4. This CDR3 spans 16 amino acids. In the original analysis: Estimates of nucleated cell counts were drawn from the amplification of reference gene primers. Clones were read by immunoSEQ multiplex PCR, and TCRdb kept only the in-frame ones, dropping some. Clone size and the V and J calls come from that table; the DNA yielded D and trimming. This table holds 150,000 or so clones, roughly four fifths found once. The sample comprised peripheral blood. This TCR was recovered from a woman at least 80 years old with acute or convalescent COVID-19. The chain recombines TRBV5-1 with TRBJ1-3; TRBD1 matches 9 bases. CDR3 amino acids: CASSLQGTGTGNTIYF. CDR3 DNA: TGCGCCAGCAGCTTGCAGGGGACAGGGACTGGAAACACCATATATTTT.